This T cell receptor (beta chain) was documented in a study of blood T cell repertoires in COVID-19. Study-wide background: PBMCs, B-cell-depleted T cells, or T cells provided the cDNA or gDNA that made up the material.

Germline values: CDR1 LGHNA, CDR2 YSLEER. V gave up 3 bases and J gave up 5 bases, with 16 bases separating them. This CDR3 is 16 amino acids long. In the source study's methods: Using reference gene primer amplification, nucleated cell counts were estimated. Sequencing used immunoSEQ multiplex PCR; TCRdb keeps in-frame clones, though not all of them. The DNA was the basis for D and trimming; V, J and clone size are from that table. The sample yields 200,000 to 300,000 clones, 84% seen once. This clone was observed a few times. The chain has TRBV4-3 and TRBJ2-2, with D perhaps TRBD1 (5 bases). Material for sequencing was peripheral blood. This sequence originates from a man aged 35-49 years who had recovered from COVID-19. The chain's CDR3 is CASSQDTLRLTGELFF. CDR3 coding DNA: TGCGCCAGCAGCCAGGACACCCTAAGGCTAACCGGGGAGCTGTTTTTT.